Below are 18 T cell receptor beta chains sequenced from a single sample in a study of Graves' ophthalmopathy and Graves' hyperthyroidism (dated by TCRdb to 2016 to 2018). The sequencing machine was an Illumina HiSeq 2000. For repertoire sequencing, the TCR beta CDR3 regions were amplified from RNA transcripts. A first-round RT-PCR used HTBI primers with the Qiagen OneStep RT-PCR kit, followed by a second-round multiplex PCR, size selection and purification. Using fastp at Q25 and MiXCR, TCRdb reprocessed the public reads and kept productive beta chains. Rows with a matching CDR3 protein are joined into one entry that keeps the most common DNA and genes. Present in this sample are about 400,000 distinct CDR3 sequences, roughly 18% of which were seen just once. About 1.6% of the sample belongs to the ten largest clones. The sample taken for sequencing was peripheral blood. These receptors came from a woman younger than 35 with Graves' ophthalmopathy. Donor details come from another sample of the same person, matched by shared clones.

This clonotype occurred many times. The rearrangement links TRBV28 to TRBJ1-1; D perhaps matches TRBD1 (5 bases). The CDR3 is 16 residues long. CDR1 MDHEN and CDR2 SYDVKM come from the germline V gene. V dropped 5 bases and J dropped 1 base, with 17 bases sitting between them. Here the CDR3 DNA reads TGTGCCAGCAGTCCTGCTTCTGGGGGAAAGAACACTGAAGCTTTCTTT. This gives the protein CASSPASGGKNTEAFF. Looking up the rest from reference TRBV28 and TRBJ1-1 gives the full variable domain: DVKVTQSSRYLVKRTGEKVFLECVQDMDHENMFWYRQDPGLGLRLIYFSYDVKMKEKGDIPEGYSVSREKKERFSLILESASTNQTSMYLCASSPASGGKNTEAFFGQGTRLTVV.

The sample holds many counts of this clonotype. At one boundary the junction diverges from the germline segment, which might be a read error. V usage is TRBV20-1 and J usage is TRBJ1-1, with TRBD1 matching over 9 bases. The CDR3 has 12 residues. Germline V gene lookup returns CDR1 DFQATT and CDR2 SNEGSKA (reference sequence). The CDR3 coding sequence is TGCAGTGCTAGATCTCCCTTGACAGGGGGTAACTTT. This translates into CSARSPLTGGNF.

This clonotype was found many times. The chain uses TRBV20-1 and TRBJ2-7, with D perhaps TRBD2 (5 bases). V lost 4 bases and J 7 bases, leaving 17 bases between the germline ends. The V gene's germline CDR1 is DFQATT and CDR2 SNEGSKA (reference sequence). The CDR3 totals 13 residues. CDR3 sequence: CSATAGLSTEQYF. The CDR3 nucleotides read TGCAGTGCTACGGCGGGCCTCTCTACAGAGCAGTACTTC.

The chain recombines TRBV7-2 with TRBJ1-1; D call uncertain. Trimming left V 0 bases short and J 8 bases short, with 13 bases between. The germline gives CDR1 SGHTA, CDR2 FQGNSA. The CDR3 is 14 residues long. CDR3 DNA: TGTGCCAGCAGCTTAGCGAATTGGGAGAGGGAAGCTTTCTTT. Translated: CASSLANWEREAFF.

The V call is TRBV11-2, the J call TRBJ2-7; 7 positions match TRBD2. V dropped 5 bases and J dropped 0; count of bases not matched to a gene: 10. Germline V CDR1 and CDR2: SGHAT, FQNNGV. This CDR3 is 16 amino acids long. DNA of the CDR3: TGTGCCAGCAGCACCCCCCTCGGGGGGATCTCCTACGAGCAGTACTTC. Residues: CASSTPLGGISYEQYF.

This clonotype was picked up many times. The chain combines TRBV28 with TRBJ2-5; weak D call: TRBD2 (5 bases). The CDR3 extends over 17 amino acids. CDR1 is MDHEN, CDR2 SYDVKM, per germline. Trimming cost V 1 base and J 0 bases, with 15 bases left between them. CDR3 sequence: CASSLLRVTQYQETQYF. The DNA of the CDR3 is TGTGCCAGCAGTTTATTGAGGGTAACTCAGTACCAAGAGACCCAGTACTTC. The whole variable domain, filled in from reference TRBV28 and TRBJ2-5, reads DVKVTQSSRYLVKRTGEKVFLECVQDMDHENMFWYRQDPGLGLRLIYFSYDVKMKEKGDIPEGYSVSREKKERFSLILESASTNQTSMYLCASSLLRVTQYQETQYFGPGTRLLVL.

This clonotype was picked up many times. The CDR3 sequence: CASSHGGVAGVLEQYF. CDR3 DNA sequence: TGTGCCAGCAGCCACGGCGGGGTAGCGGGGGTGCTCGAGCAGTACTTC. This rearrangement joins TRBV28 to TRBJ2-7, with 9 positions matching TRBD2. V dropped 6 bases and J dropped 6; count of bases not matched to a gene: 15. Germline CDR1 reads MDHEN; CDR2 reads SYDVKM. CDR3 length equals 16 residues.

Many counts were recorded for this clonotype. The CDR3 DNA reads TGTGCCAGCAGTTCTACGGGGGCCAACGTCCTGACTTTC. It specifies CASSSTGANVLTF. The rearrangement joins TRBV7-9 to TRBJ2-6; D call uncertain. The germline gives CDR1 SEHNR, CDR2 FQNEAQ (reference sequence). CDR3 length: 13 amino acids. With 6 bases removed from V and 4 bases from J, the gap between germline ends came to 7 bases.

This chain links TRBV19 with TRBJ1-5, with TRBD1 identical over 8 bases. The CDR3 is 15 amino acids. Germline V gene lookup returns CDR1 LNHDA and CDR2 SQIVND (reference sequence). V shed 5 bases and J 6 bases; nucleotides not matched to a gene: 9. The chain's CDR3 is CASSPGQGWFQPQHF. The CDR3, as DNA: TGTGCCAGTAGTCCTGGACAGGGTTGGTTTCAGCCCCAGCATTTT.

This clonotype was detected ten times or more. This sequence joins TRBV29-1 and TRBJ2-7, with a possible D match to TRBD2 (6 bases). Trimming removed 1 base at V and 2 bases at J, with 9 bases between. The CDR3 sequence is 13 residues long. Germline V gene lookup returns CDR1 SQVTM and CDR2 ANQGSEA. Here the CDR3 DNA reads TGCAGCGTTGAAGCGGGGGTCCCCTACGAGCAGTACTTC. This sequence encodes CSVEAGVPYEQYF.

This clonotype was picked up many times. This rearrangement joins TRBV29-1 to TRBJ1-3; D remains unclear. This CDR3 contains 13 residues. CDR1 is SQVTM and CDR2 is ANQGSEA in the germline V gene. The V and J ends lost 2 bases and 2 bases respectively, with 7 bases between them. CDR3 in DNA: TGCAGCGTTGAACTGAGGGCTGGAAACACCATATATTTT. Amino acids: CSVELRAGNTIYF.

This clonotype appeared many times. The rearrangement joins TRBV20-1 to TRBJ1-6, with D maybe TRBD1 (5 bases). V was pared by 7 bases and J by 5 bases, with 9 bases between. Germline V CDR1 and CDR2: DFQATT, SNEGSKA (reference sequence). This CDR3 spans 12 amino acids. CDR3 loop: CSGGEDNSPLHF. Written as DNA, the CDR3 is TGCAGTGGAGGGGAGGATAATTCACCCCTCCACTTT.

This clonotype appeared many times. This rearrangement joins TRBV10-3 to TRBJ2-7, with D perhaps being TRBD1 or TRBD2 (5 bases each). The CDR3 spans 15 residues. The germline V gene encodes CDR1 ENHRY and CDR2 SYGVKD. Trimming pared 6 bases from V and 5 bases from J, leaving 20 bases between. The CDR3 reads CAISPGRRETDEQYF. CDR3 sequence (DNA): TGTGCCATCAGCCCCGGACGCAGGGAGACTGACGAGCAGTACTTC.

V gene TRBV10-3 combines with J gene TRBJ1-2; 7 nucleotides align to TRBD1. CDR3 length equals 14 residues. Germline V lookup: CDR1 ENHRY, CDR2 SYGVKD. V dropped 5 bases and J dropped 4; count of bases not matched to a gene: 7. This CDR3 reads CAISSPGQSYGYTF. The DNA of the CDR3 is TGTGCCATCAGTTCACCGGGACAGAGCTATGGCTACACCTTC.

This clonotype was picked up many times. The chain is built from TRBV14 and TRBJ2-4, with D unclear. Germline V CDR1 and CDR2: SGHDN, FVKESK. This CDR3 is 12 amino acids long. The V end was cut by 0 bases, the J end by 10 bases, with 7 bases between. The DNA for the CDR3 is TGTGCCAGCAGCCAAGATCTTCGTATTCAGTACTTC. This codes for CASSQDLRIQYF. Based on the CDR3 plus reference TRBV14 and TRBJ2-4, the full variable domain is EAGVTQFPSHSVIEKGQTVTLRCDPISGHDNLYWYRRVMGKEIKFLLHFVKESKQDESGMPNNRFLAERTGGTYSTLKVQPAELEDSGVYFCASSQDLRIQYFGAGTRLSVL.

This clonotype came up many times. This sequence joins TRBV6-1 and TRBJ1-5; 9 positions match TRBD1. CDR1 is MNHNS, CDR2 SASEGT, per germline. With 2 bases clipped from V and 3 bases from J, the junction kept 2 bases outside the gene matches. The CDR3 has 15 amino acids. CDR3 amino acids: CASSEWDRVNQPQHF. For the CDR3, the DNA is TGTGCCAGCAGTGAATGGGACAGGGTCAATCAGCCCCAGCATTTT.

The table lists this clonotype with many counts. The rearrangement joins TRBV7-9 to TRBJ1-6; the D is unclear. Between the trimmed V and J ends, which lost 4 bases and 10 bases, there was a span of 11 bases. CDR1 is SEHNR, CDR2 FQNEAQ, per germline (reference sequence). CDR3 length equals 13 residues. The CDR3 loop reads CASSSEGISPLHF. CDR3 DNA: TGTGCCAGCAGCTCCGAAGGGATCTCACCCCTCCACTTT.

This clonotype was counted between two and nine times. The chain couples TRBV6-2 or TRBV6-3 to TRBJ2-7, with D uncertain. The germline V gene encodes CDR1 MNHEY and CDR2 SVGEGT. Trimming shortened V by 6 bases and J by 4 bases, and 10 bases separated the two germline ends. This CDR3 has 12 amino acids. The CDR3 DNA sequence: TGTGCCAGCAGCCCGGAGATTTACGAGCAGTACTTC. This sequence encodes CASSPEIYEQYF.